This paragraph covers one T cell receptor (beta chain) sequence. In the study's own analysis: Reference gene primers were amplified, and this amplification served to estimate nucleated cell counts. The data were produced by immunoSEQ multiplex PCR, yet TCRdb's version contains in-frame clones alone and is incomplete. Clone size and the V and J calls come from that table; the DNA yielded D and trimming. The sample lists some 69,000 clones; around four fifths were seen once. This sample was included in a study of blood T cell repertoires in COVID-19. Turning to the study itself: Sources were T cells, B-cell-depleted T cells, or PBMCs; the material itself was cDNA or gDNA.

The V and J ends lost 6 bases and 4 bases, in that order; junction bases with no gene match: 14. Germline assignment: CDR1 MNHNS and CDR2 SASEGT. This CDR3 contains 16 residues. Material for sequencing was peripheral blood. The chain joins TRBV6-1 to TRBJ1-2; 7 bases align to TRBD1. The sequence derives from a man older than 75 with active or convalescent COVID-19. CDR3 DNA: TGTGCCAGCAGCGAAACGAACAGGGGATGGATCTATGGCTACACCTTC. Translating it yields CASSETNRGWIYGYTF.